The present entry profiles one T cell receptor (beta chain) with its context. The data belong to a study of T cells in localized non-small cell lung cancer. The data were produced by immunoSEQ multiplex PCR, yet TCRdb's version contains in-frame clones alone and is incomplete. Of tens of thousands of clones listed, roughly 90% are singletons. The CDR3 consists of 14 residues. This receptor was identified in a female donor over 55 with stage I squamous cell lung carcinoma. Sequencing used peripheral blood, obtained before any cancer treatment. The chain employs TRBV21-1 and TRBJ2-7; the table names TRBD2, a call not compared with the DNA. TRBV21-1 is described as a pseudogene. The CDR3 loop reads CAPLGRCYDHEQYF. CDR3 DNA: TGTGCCCCCCTAGGCCGGTGTTATGACCACGAGCAGTACTTC.